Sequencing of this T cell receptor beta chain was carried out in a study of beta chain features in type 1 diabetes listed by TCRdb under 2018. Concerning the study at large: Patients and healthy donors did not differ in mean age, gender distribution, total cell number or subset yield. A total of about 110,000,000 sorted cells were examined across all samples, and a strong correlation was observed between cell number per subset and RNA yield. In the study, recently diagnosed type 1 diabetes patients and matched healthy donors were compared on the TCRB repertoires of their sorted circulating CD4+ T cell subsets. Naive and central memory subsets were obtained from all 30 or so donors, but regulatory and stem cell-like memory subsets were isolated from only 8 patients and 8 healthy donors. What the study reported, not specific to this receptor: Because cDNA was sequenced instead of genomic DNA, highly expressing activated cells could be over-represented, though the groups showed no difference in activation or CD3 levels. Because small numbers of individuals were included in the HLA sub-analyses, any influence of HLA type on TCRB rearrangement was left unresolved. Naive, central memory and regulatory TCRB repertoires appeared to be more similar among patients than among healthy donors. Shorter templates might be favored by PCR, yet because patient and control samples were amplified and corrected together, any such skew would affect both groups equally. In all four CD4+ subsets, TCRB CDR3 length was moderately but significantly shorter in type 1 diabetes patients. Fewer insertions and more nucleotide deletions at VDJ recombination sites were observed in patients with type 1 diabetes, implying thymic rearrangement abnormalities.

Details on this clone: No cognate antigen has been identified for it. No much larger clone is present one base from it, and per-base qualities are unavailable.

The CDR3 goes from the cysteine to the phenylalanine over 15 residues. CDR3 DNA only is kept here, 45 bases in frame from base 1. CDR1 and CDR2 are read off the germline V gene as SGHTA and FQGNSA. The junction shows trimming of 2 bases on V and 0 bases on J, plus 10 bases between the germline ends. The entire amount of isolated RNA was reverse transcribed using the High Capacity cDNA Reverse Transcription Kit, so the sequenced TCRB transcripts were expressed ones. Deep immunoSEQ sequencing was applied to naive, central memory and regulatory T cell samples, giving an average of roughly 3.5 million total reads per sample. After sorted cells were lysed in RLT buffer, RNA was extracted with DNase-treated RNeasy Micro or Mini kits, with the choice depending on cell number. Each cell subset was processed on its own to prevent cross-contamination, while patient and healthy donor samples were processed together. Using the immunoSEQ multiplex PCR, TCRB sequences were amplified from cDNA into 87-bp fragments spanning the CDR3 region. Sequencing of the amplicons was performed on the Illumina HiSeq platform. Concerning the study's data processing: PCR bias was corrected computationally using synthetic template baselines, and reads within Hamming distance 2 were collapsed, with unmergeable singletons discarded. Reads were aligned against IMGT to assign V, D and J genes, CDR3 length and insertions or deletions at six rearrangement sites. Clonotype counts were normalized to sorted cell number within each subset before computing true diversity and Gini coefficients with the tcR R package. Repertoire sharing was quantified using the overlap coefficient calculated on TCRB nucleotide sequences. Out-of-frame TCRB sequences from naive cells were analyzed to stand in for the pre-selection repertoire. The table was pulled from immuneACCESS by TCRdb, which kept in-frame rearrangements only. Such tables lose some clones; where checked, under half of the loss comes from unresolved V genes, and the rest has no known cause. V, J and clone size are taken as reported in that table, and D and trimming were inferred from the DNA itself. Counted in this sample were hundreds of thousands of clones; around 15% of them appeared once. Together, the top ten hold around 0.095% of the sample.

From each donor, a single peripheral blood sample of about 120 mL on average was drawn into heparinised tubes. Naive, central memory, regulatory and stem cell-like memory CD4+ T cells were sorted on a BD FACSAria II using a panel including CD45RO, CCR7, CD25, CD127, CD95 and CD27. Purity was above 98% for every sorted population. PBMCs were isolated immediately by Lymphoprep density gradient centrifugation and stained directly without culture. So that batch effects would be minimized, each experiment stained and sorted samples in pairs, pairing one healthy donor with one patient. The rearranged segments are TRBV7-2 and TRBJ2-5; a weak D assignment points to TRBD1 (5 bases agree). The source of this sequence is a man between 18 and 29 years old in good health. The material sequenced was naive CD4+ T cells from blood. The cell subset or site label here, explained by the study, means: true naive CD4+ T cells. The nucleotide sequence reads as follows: TGTGCCAGCAGCTTAATGTCAGGGTACCAAGAGACCCAGTACTTC. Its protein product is CASSLMSGYQETQYF. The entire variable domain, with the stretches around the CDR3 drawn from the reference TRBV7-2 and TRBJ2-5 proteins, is GAGVSQSPSNKVTEKGKDVELRCDPISGHTALYWYRQSLGQGLEFLIYFQGNSAPDKSGLPSDRFSAERTGGSVSTLTIQRTQQEDSAVYLCASSLMSGYQETQYFGPGTRLLVL.